The clone carrying this T cell receptor beta chain appeared a few times. Its target is not known. TCRdb analysed the 5' RACE reads with MiXCR anew, one entry per CDR3 protein. The sample has under 1 million distinct CDR3 sequences; 9% to 15% are singletons. This sample stems from a study of identical twins. Whole-study findings and limits: Out-of-frame alpha sequences common to twins exhibited an excess of low generation probability. Within cord blood, abundant beta clonotypes carried fewer insertions, but memory repertoires showed no such trend.

J gave up 4 bases and V 6 bases, and 6 bases lay outside the gene matches. CDR1 and CDR2 from the germline V gene are SGHDN and FVKESK. There are 14 residues in the CDR3. Another study also made use of these data, one on yellow fever vaccine responses in identical twins.

The sequencing input was PBMCs. The source is a woman in her late teens or twenties in good health. The chain is built from TRBV14 and TRBJ2-3; 8 bases are shared with TRBD2. The CDR3 nucleotides read TGTGCCAGCAGTAGCGGGATGCATCCAGATACGCAGTATTTT. Its translation: CASSSGMHPDTQYF.